Shown below are 17 T cell receptor beta chains from a single sample sequenced in a study of vaccination and CD4 T cells after COVID-19. Sequenced with the Oncomine TCR Beta short-read assay was DNA taken from cultured CD4+ T cells. TCRdb redid the calling of the PCR reads with MiXCR, one entry per CDR3 protein. The profile shows around 19,000 distinct CDR3 sequences, around 50% of them singletons. These receptors are not linked to any known antigen. Specified treatment: approximately nine-day PBMC culture with coronavirus spike peptide pools or control peptides (ViraFEST assay). Material: CD4+ T cells from blood, cultured in vitro. These receptors were obtained from a human donor who had recovered from COVID-19.

This clonotype was recorded once. The chain recombines TRBV27 with TRBJ2-7, with D perhaps matching TRBD1 (6 bases). Germline V gene data show CDR1 as MNHEY and CDR2 as SMNVEV (reference sequence). The CDR3 contains 16 residues. Trimming shortened V by 5 bases and J by 3 bases, and 20 bases separated the two germline ends. The CDR3 region has the DNA TGTGCCAGCAGTCCCCCCCCAGGGGTAGCCGGCTACGAGCAGTACTTC. Its translation: CASSPPPGVAGYEQYF.

The chain links TRBV18 to TRBJ2-7; TRBD2 aligns across 7 bases. V shed 3 bases, J shed 2 bases, and the junction held 7 bases outside the gene matches. CDR1 and CDR2 from the germline V gene are KGHSH and LQKENI. The CDR3 runs 15 residues. The CDR3 sequence: CASSPGGAAAYEQYF. In nucleotides, the CDR3 is TGTGCCAGCTCACCGGGAGGGGCTGCCGCCTACGAGCAGTACTTC.

In this sample, this clonotype turned up a few times. This sequence joins TRBV6-5 and TRBJ1-5; D is undetermined. V lost 0 bases and J 7 bases, leaving 7 bases between the germline ends. Germline loops: CDR1 MNHEY, CDR2 SVGAGI. The CDR3 is 13 amino acids. The CDR3 loop reads CASSYSPYQPQHF. DNA of the CDR3: TGTGCCAGCAGTTACTCACCTTACCAGCCCCAGCATTTT.

The chain combines TRBV20-1 with TRBJ2-7; 9 positions match TRBD1. The CDR3 loop spans 14 amino acids. Losses at the gene ends were 1 base for V and 5 bases for J; bases not matched to a gene: 6. From germline, CDR1 is DFQATT and CDR2 SNEGSKA (reference sequence). DNA for the CDR3: TGCAGTGCTAGAGTGGGACAGGGAGGGAACGAGCAGTACTTC. Its translation: CSARVGQGGNEQYF.

The genes are TRBV10-3 and TRBJ1-1; TRBD1 agrees at 7 bases. With 4 bases clipped from V and 5 bases from J, the junction kept 1 base outside the gene matches. Germline V gene lookup returns CDR1 ENHRY and CDR2 SYGVKD. There are 12 residues in the CDR3. CDR3 bases: TGTGCCATCAGTGCGGACAGGACTGAAGCTTTCTTT. Protein sequence: CAISADRTEAFF.

This chain uses TRBV11-2 with TRBJ2-1; no reliable D call. This CDR3 contains 14 residues. CDR1 is SGHAT and CDR2 is FQNNGV in the germline V gene. V gave up 1 base and J gave up 6 bases, with 10 bases separating them. The CDR3 reads CASSLGSGSNEQFF. The CDR3 DNA sequence: TGTGCCAGCAGCTTAGGGTCAGGTTCCAATGAGCAGTTCTTC.

The chain has TRBV28 and TRBJ2-4; D is tentatively TRBD1 or TRBD2 (5 bases each). Germline lookup yields CDR1 MDHEN and CDR2 SYDVKM. There are 16 residues in the CDR3. Trimming removed 6 bases at V and 0 bases at J, with 15 bases between. In DNA form, the CDR3 reads TGTGCCAGCAGAGAACCGGGGACCCTAGCCAAAAACATTCAGTACTTC. Translating gives CASREPGTLAKNIQYF.

The rearrangement joins TRBV28 to TRBJ2-4; 7 positions agree with TRBD1. The V gene end was trimmed by 5 bases and the J gene end by 6 bases; junction bases not matched to a gene: 13. The CDR3 totals 16 residues. In germline, CDR1 is MDHEN, CDR2 SYDVKM. CDR3 bases: TGTGCCAGCAGTCTTATCCCTAGACAGGGACGAAACATTCAGTACTTC. It codes for CASSLIPRQGRNIQYF.

This clonotype appeared a few times. The V gene is TRBV27, the J gene TRBJ1-2; D call uncertain. Trimming left V 7 bases short and J 4 bases short, with 13 bases between. The CDR3 runs 13 residues. In germline, CDR1 is MNHEY, CDR2 SMNVEV (reference sequence). The CDR3: CASKSRAGYGYTF. The CDR3 DNA is TGTGCCAGCAAATCTAGGGCGGGCTATGGCTACACCTTC.

This chain links TRBV6-5 with TRBJ1-6, with D uncertain. The length of the CDR3 is 15 residues. V was shortened by 2 bases and J by 8 bases, with 13 bases between the two germline ends. Germline assignment: CDR1 MNHEY and CDR2 SVGAGI. In DNA, the CDR3 is TGTGCCAGCAGTTACGATGGCATAGGCCATTCACCCCTCCACTTT. As protein: CASSYDGIGHSPLHF.

Only a few counts were recorded for this clonotype. V gene TRBV19 combines with J gene TRBJ1-5; D unresolved. The CDR3 sequence is 13 residues long. Trimming stripped 11 bases from V and 0 bases from J, with 11 bases between. CDR1 is LNHDA and CDR2 is SQIVND in the germline V gene (reference sequence). CDR3 coding DNA: TGTGCCGCCGGGAAGGATAGCAATCAGCCCCAGCATTTT. It specifies CAAGKDSNQPQHF.

The rearrangement joins TRBV20-1 to TRBJ2-5; TRBD2 aligns across 9 bases. Looked up from germline, CDR1 is DFQATT and CDR2 is SNEGSKA (reference sequence). V was clipped by 8 bases and J by 7 bases; unmatched bases: 8. The CDR3 covers 12 residues. Here the CDR3 reads CSSRAGGGTQYF. CDR3 DNA: TGCAGTAGTAGAGCGGGAGGCGGGACCCAGTACTTC.

CDR3 sequence (DNA): TGTGCCACCAGGAGATTGGACGAGAATGAGCAGTTCTTC. Translation: CATRRLDENEQFF. V usage is TRBV6-1 and J usage is TRBJ2-1; D is unclear. The V gene's germline CDR1 is MNHNS and CDR2 SASEGT. The CDR3 runs to 13 residues. Deletions cut 10 bases from V and 7 bases from J, with 17 bases between.

The chain combines TRBV7-2 with TRBJ1-5; 7 nucleotides align to TRBD1. In germline, CDR1 is SGHTA, CDR2 FQGNSA. V lost 3 bases to trimming and J lost 0 bases; unmatched junction nucleotides: 8. This CDR3 comprises 17 residues. The CDR3 is CASSFFPGQDSNQPQHF. CDR3 nucleotide sequence: TGTGCCAGCAGCTTCTTCCCCGGACAGGATAGCAATCAGCCCCAGCATTTT.

The V gene is TRBV20-1, the J gene TRBJ2-2, with D possibly called TRBD1 or TRBD2 (6 bases each). Germline CDR1 DFQATT, CDR2 SNEGSKA (reference sequence). Trimming left V 3 bases short and J 5 bases short, with 13 bases between. The CDR3 runs to 14 residues. The CDR3 reads CSASVGGRTGELFF. The DNA of the CDR3 is TGCAGTGCTAGTGTGGGGGGCCGAACCGGGGAGCTGTTTTTT.

The chain couples TRBV7-2 to TRBJ2-5, with TRBD2 identical over 12 bases. In germline, CDR1 is SGHTA, CDR2 FQGNSA. V gave up 5 bases and J gave up 6 bases; unmatched junction bases: 13. This CDR3 has 17 residues. The CDR3 sequence is CASSVTASGGGSKTQYF. In nucleotides, the CDR3 is TGTGCCAGCAGCGTAACTGCTAGCGGGGGGGGGAGTAAGACCCAGTACTTC. Based on the CDR3 plus reference TRBV7-2 and TRBJ2-5, the full variable domain is GAGVSQSPSNKVTEKGKDVELRCDPISGHTALYWYRQSLGQGLEFLIYFQGNSAPDKSGLPSDRFSAERTGGSVSTLTIQRTQQEDSAVYLCASSVTASGGGSKTQYFGPGTRLLVL.

The rearrangement links TRBV12-3 or TRBV12-4 to TRBJ2-2, with 10 bases matching TRBD2. CDR3 length: 15 residues. Losses at the gene ends were 10 bases for V and 7 bases for J; bases not matched to a gene: 12. The CDR3 sequence is CAIPVVAGGVGELFF. The CDR3 nucleotides are TGTGCCATCCCCGTGGTAGCGGGGGGAGTCGGGGAGCTGTTTTTT.